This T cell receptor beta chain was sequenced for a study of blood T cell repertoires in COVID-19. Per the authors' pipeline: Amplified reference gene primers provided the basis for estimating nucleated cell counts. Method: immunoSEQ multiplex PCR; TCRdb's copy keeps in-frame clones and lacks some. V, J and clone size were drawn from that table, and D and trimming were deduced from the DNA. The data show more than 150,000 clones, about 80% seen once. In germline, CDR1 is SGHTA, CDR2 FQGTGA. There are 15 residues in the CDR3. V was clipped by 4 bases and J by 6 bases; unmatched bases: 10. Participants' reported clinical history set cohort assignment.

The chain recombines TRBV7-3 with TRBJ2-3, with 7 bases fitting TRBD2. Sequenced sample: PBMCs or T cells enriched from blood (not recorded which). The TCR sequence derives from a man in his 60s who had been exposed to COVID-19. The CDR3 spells CASSSGGLLSDTQYF. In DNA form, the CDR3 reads TGTGCCAGCAGCTCGGGGGGTCTCCTCTCCGATACGCAGTATTTT. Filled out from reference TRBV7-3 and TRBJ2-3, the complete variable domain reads GAGVSQTPSNKVTEKGKYVELRCDPISGHTALYWYRQSLGQGPEFLIYFQGTGAADDSGLPNDRFFAVRPEGSVSTLKIQRTERGDSAVYLCASSSGGLLSDTQYFGPGTRLTVL.